The 5 T cell receptor beta chains in this list originate from one sample, sequenced in a study of blood T cell repertoires in COVID-19 (dated by TCRdb to 2020 to 2022). Library prep was done by the immunoSEQ multiplex PCR assay. TCRdb holds this immuneACCESS table with in-frame rearrangements only. Some clones are missing; in checked studies, unresolved V genes explain under half, and the rest has no known cause. The sample records 40,000 to 65,000 clones, over 70% of which are singletons. About 15% of the sample belongs to the ten largest clones. What was sequenced was peripheral blood. Every receptor here comes from a human donor with active or convalescent COVID-19. The donor label of this sample is uncertain.

This sequence joins TRBV20-1 and TRBJ2-7, with TRBD1 matching over 8 bases. The V gene's germline CDR1 is DFQATT and CDR2 SNEGSKA (reference sequence). V shed 3 bases and J 2 bases; nucleotides not matched to a gene: 9. The CDR3 has 15 amino acids. The CDR3 sequence is CSASAIGQGAYEQYF. The CDR3 DNA is TGCAGTGCTAGTGCGATAGGACAGGGAGCCTACGAGCAGTACTTC.

The chain has TRBV7-2 and TRBJ2-7, with D possibly TRBD2 on 6 matching bases. Per the germline V gene, CDR1 is SGHTA and CDR2 is FQGNSA. Trimming pared 5 bases from V and 5 bases from J, leaving 16 bases between. The CDR3 covers 14 residues. The CDR3 nucleotides are TGTGCCAGCAGCCGCAAGGAGAGGAGGGACGAGCAGTACTTC. Translating gives CASSRKERRDEQYF.

The CDR3 loop reads CASSLRASGSTGHEQYF. For the CDR3, the DNA is TGTGCCAGTAGTCTCCGGGCTAGCGGGAGTACAGGGCACGAGCAGTACTTC. The chain couples TRBV19 to TRBJ2-7, with TRBD2 matching over 10 bases. The ends lost 5 bases at V and 5 bases at J; junction bases unmatched: 15. CDR1 and CDR2 from the germline V gene are LNHDA and SQIVND (reference sequence). This CDR3 spans 17 amino acids.

The J gene is TRBJ2-4, the V gene TRBV2; 9 nucleotides agree with TRBD1. Unmatched junction bases numbered 5, after V lost 7 bases and J lost 7 bases. The CDR3 contains 13 residues. Germline V lookup: CDR1 SNHLY, CDR2 FYNNEI. For the CDR3, the DNA is TGTGCCAGCAATCTACAGGGGGCGAACATTCAGTACTTC. This sequence encodes CASNLQGANIQYF.

This clone occurred a few times. The chain employs TRBV3-1 (or the pseudogene TRBV3-2) and TRBJ2-7, with 8 positions matching TRBD2. Trimming took 0 bases from V and 3 from J; bases not matched to a gene: 16. The germline CDR1 and CDR2 sequences are LGHDT and YNNKEL (reference sequence). CDR3 size: 19 residues. In nucleotides, the CDR3 is TGTGCCAGCAGCCAAGATGAACAGCCACTCAGCGGGGGAGGCTACGAGCAGTACTTC. Encoded protein: CASSQDEQPLSGGGYEQYF.